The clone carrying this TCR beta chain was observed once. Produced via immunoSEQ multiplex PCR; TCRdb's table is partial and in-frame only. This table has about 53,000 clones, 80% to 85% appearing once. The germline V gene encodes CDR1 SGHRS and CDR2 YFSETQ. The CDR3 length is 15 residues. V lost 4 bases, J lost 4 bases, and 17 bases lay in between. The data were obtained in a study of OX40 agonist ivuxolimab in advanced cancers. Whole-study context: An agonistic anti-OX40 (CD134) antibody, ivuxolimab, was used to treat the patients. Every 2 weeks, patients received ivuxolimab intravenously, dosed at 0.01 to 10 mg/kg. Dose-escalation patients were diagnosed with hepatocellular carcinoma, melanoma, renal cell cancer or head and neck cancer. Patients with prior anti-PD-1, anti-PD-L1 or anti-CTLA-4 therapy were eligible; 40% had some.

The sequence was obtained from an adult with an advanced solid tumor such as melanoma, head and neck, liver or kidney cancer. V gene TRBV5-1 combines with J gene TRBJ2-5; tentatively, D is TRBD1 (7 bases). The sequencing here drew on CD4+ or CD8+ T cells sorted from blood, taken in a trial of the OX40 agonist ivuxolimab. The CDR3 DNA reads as TGCGCCAGCAGCGGGGGACTGGGACAGTCAGAGACCCAGTACTTC. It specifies CASSGGLGQSETQYF.